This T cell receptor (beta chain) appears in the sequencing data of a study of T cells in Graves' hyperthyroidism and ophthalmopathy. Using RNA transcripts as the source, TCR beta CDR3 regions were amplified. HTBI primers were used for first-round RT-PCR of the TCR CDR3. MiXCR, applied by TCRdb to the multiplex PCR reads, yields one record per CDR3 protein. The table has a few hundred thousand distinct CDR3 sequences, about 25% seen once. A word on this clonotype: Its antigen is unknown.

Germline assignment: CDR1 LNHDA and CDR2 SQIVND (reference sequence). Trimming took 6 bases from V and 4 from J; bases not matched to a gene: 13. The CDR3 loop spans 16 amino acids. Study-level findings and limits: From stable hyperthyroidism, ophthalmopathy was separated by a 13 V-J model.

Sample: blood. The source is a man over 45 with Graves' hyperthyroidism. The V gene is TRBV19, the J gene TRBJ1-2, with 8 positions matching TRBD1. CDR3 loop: CASSLSQDRGVYGYTF. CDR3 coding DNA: TGTGCCAGTAGCCTATCTCAAGACAGGGGAGTCTATGGCTACACCTTC.